A selection of T cell receptor beta chains follows, all from one sample in a study of early T cells in non-severe SARS-CoV-2 infection. TCRdb processed the 5' RACE reads anew with MiXCR; each CDR3 protein has one entry. The sample lists more than 25,000 distinct CDR3 sequences, 5.4% occurring once. The specimen was whole blood. The origin of the receptors is an adult who was a healthcare worker with PCR-confirmed SARS-CoV-2 infection or an uninfected control (not recorded which). The CDR3 runs from the conserved cysteine through the conserved F or W. A D gene is named only where the DNA matches it firmly. Clone size is not always given. Where it is, it says once, few, many or a class for expanded clones.

clone_size,j_call,d_call,v_call,cdr3_nt,cdr3_aa
many,TRBJ2-3,.,TRBV12-3/TRBV12-4,TGTGCCAGCAGTTTCACGAGGGATGACACAGATACGCAGTATTTT,CASSFTRDDTDTQYF
few,TRBJ2-5,.,TRBV20-1,TGCAGTGCTAGTCCACGGGAAGAGACCCAGTACTTC,CSASPREETQYF
many,TRBJ1-5,.,TRBV18,TGTGCCAGCTCACCGGACCCCAATCAGCCCCAGCATTTT,CASSPDPNQPQHF
.,TRBJ2-1,.,TRBV2,TGTGCCAGCAGTGTGGGACCAACACGTTACAATGAGCAGTTCTTC,CASSVGPTRYNEQFF
many,TRBJ2-7,TRBD1,TRBV12-5,TGTGCTAGTGGTTCGCCGGGACAGCCCTACGAGCAGTACTTC,CASGSPGQPYEQYF
.,TRBJ2-7,.,TRBV28,TGTGCCAGCAGGAACCCCCCCGGGGAAGAAAGCTCCTACGAGCAGTACTTC,CASRNPPGEESSYEQYF
many,TRBJ2-5,TRBD2,TRBV28,TGTGCCAGTTTAGGCGGACTAGCGTATCAAGAGACCCAGTACTTC,CASLGGLAYQETQYF
few,TRBJ1-2,TRBD1,TRBV28,TGTGCCGGACAGGACAGGGTATCTGATGGCTACACCTTC,CAGQDRVSDGYTF
many,TRBJ2-1,TRBD2,TRBV4-3,TGCGCCAGCAGCCAACTTAGCGGGGGCGGATACAATGAGCAGTTCTTC,CASSQLSGGGYNEQFF
few,TRBJ2-3,TRBD2,TRBV7-6,TGTGCCAGCAGCTGGGGAGCGGGGGGCAGGGATACGCAGTATTTT,CASSWGAGGRDTQYF
few,TRBJ2-3,.,TRBV11-2,TGTGCCAGCAGCTCGGGCACAGATACGCAGTATTTT,CASSSGTDTQYF
few,TRBJ1-2,.,TRBV7-2,TGTGCCAGCAGCTTAGATGGCAGGACTGCTAACTATGGCTACACCTTC,CASSLDGRTANYGYTF
few,TRBJ2-1,TRBD2,TRBV5-1,TGCGCCAGCAGCCCGAGGACTAGCGGGAGGGAAGACAATGAGCAGTTCTTC,CASSPRTSGREDNEQFF
.,TRBJ2-3,TRBD2,TRBV20-1,TGCAGTGCTAGAAGGACTAGCCGCACAGATACGCAGTATTTT,CSARRTSRTDTQYF
many,TRBJ2-1,.,TRBV29-1,TGCAGCGCCCTTTACAATGAGCAGTTCTTC,CSALYNEQFF
many,TRBJ2-5,TRBD2,TRBV7-2,TGTGCCAGCACCGGACTAGCGGGTAAACAAGAGACCCAGTACTTC,CASTGLAGKQETQYF
many,TRBJ2-3,.,TRBV7-2,TGTGCCAGCAGCGCCGTCGGCCAAGAAAGCACAGATACGCAGTATTTT,CASSAVGQESTDTQYF
many,TRBJ2-3,TRBD1,TRBV5-4,TGTGCCAGCAGTCTCCCCGGGACAGACACAGATACGCAGTATTTT,CASSLPGTDTDTQYF
few,TRBJ2-7,.,TRBV6-5,TGTGCCAGCAGTTACTTTGTGTCCGGTAGCTCCTACGAGCAGTACTTC,CASSYFVSGSSYEQYF
few,TRBJ2-2,.,TRBV5-5,TGTGCCAGCAGCTTGTCGATGTTAGCCGGGGAGCTGTTTTTT,CASSLSMLAGELFF
.,TRBJ2-7,.,TRBV3-1,TGTGCCAGCAGCCAGCAACTCTCCTACGAGCAGTACTTC,CASSQQLSYEQYF
few,TRBJ2-1,.,TRBV7-8,TGTGCCAGCAGCTTAAGGGCCGGGCCACTCGAGCAGTTCTTC,CASSLRAGPLEQFF
once,TRBJ2-2,TRBD1,TRBV24-1,TGTGCCACCAGTGATCCTAGGACAGGGGATGCCGGGGAGCTGTTTTTT,CATSDPRTGDAGELFF
few,TRBJ1-1,.,TRBV27,TGTGCCAGCAGTTCCACCCTTGAAGCTTTCTTT,CASSSTLEAFF
many,TRBJ2-7,.,TRBV7-9,TGTGCCAGCAGCTCGGCAAGCTCCTACGAGCAGTACTTC,CASSSASSYEQYF
.,TRBJ2-1,.,TRBV29-1,TGCAGCGTTGAAGTGTTGAGGACTACTCAGAATGAGCAGTTCTTC,CSVEVLRTTQNEQFF
many,TRBJ1-2,TRBD1,TRBV3-1,TGTGCCAGCAGCCTGACAGGGGGCATCGGTGTTGGAGGCTACACCTTC,CASSLTGGIGVGGYTF
many,TRBJ1-6,TRBD1,TRBV4-2,TGTGCCAGCAGCCAAGATCGGGACAGAAGGTCACCCCTCCACTTT,CASSQDRDRRSPLHF
few,TRBJ2-7,.,TRBV28,TGTGCCAGCAGGGGGGGACCGGTCTACGAGCAGTACTTC,CASRGGPVYEQYF
medium-sized,TRBJ1-5,TRBD1,TRBV20-1,TGCAGTGCTAGTTCCCCGGACAGGGGGAATCAGCCCCAGCATTTT,CSASSPDRGNQPQHF
few,TRBJ1-1,TRBD1,TRBV12-3/TRBV12-4,TGTGCCAGCAGTTTCCTGACAGGGCCATTGAACACTGAAGCTTTCTTT,CASSFLTGPLNTEAFF
.,TRBJ2-7,TRBD2,TRBV29-1,TGCAGCGTGGTCGGGACTAGCCACGGCGAGCAGTACTTC,CSVVGTSHGEQYF
few,TRBJ2-7,TRBD2,TRBV11-2,TGTGCCAGCAGCTTAGCCCCAACGGGCGGGAGTAAGGGCTACGAGCAGTACTTC,CASSLAPTGGSKGYEQYF
.,TRBJ2-7,.,TRBV5-4,TGTGCCAGCAGCTCCGACCTGAGGTACGAGCAGTACTTC,CASSSDLRYEQYF
many,TRBJ1-4,.,TRBV28,TGTGCCAGCAGTTTAGGAGGGATCCTTGAAAAACTGTTTTTT,CASSLGGILEKLFF
many,TRBJ2-7,TRBD2,TRBV7-6,TGTGCCAGCAGCTTAGGTCTCGCGGGGGAGTCTTACGAGCAGTACTTC,CASSLGLAGESYEQYF
.,TRBJ2-1,.,TRBV12-3/TRBV12-4,TGTGCCAGCAGTTGGAATCCCAAACCTTACAATGAGCAGTTCTTC,CASSWNPKPYNEQFF
many,TRBJ2-3,.,TRBV24-1,TGTGCCACCAGTGATTTGAAGGCCGCAGATACGCAGTATTTT,CATSDLKAADTQYF
many,TRBJ2-4,.,TRBV5-4,TGTGCCAGCAGCTTGGGTTCGGGCAGCCCAGGCGATCTAGCCAAAAACATTCAGTACTTC,CASSLGSGSPGDLAKNIQYF
many,TRBJ2-3,.,TRBV5-1,TGCGCCAGCAGCGCAACGAACCCATATACGCAGTATTTT,CASSATNPYTQYF
.,TRBJ1-5,TRBD1,TRBV27,TGTGCCAGCAGACAGGGGACAGGGTATAGCAATCAGCCCCAGCATTTT,CASRQGTGYSNQPQHF
many,TRBJ1-5,TRBD1,TRBV6-2/TRBV6-3,TGTGCCAGCAGGAAGACAGGGGGTAGCCCTCAGCCCCAGCATTTT,CASRKTGGSPQPQHF